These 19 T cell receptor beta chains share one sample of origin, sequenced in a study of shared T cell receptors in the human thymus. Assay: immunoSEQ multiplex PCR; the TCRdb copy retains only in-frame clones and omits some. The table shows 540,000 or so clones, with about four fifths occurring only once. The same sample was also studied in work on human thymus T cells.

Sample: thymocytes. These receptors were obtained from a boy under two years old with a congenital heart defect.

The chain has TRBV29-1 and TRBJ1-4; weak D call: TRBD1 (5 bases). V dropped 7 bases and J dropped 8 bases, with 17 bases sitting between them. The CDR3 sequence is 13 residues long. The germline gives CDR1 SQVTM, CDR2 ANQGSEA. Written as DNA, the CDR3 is TGCAGCGCTCGACAGTCCGGGGGAGAAAAACTGTTTTTT. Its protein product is CSARQSGGEKLFF.

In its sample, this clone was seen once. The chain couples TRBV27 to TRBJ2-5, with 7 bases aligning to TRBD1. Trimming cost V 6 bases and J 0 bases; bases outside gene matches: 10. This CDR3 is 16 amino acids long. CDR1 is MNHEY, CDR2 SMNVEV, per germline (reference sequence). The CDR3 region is CASRPGTDNNQETQYF. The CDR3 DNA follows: TGTGCCAGCAGACCTGGGACAGACAACAACCAAGAGACCCAGTACTTC.

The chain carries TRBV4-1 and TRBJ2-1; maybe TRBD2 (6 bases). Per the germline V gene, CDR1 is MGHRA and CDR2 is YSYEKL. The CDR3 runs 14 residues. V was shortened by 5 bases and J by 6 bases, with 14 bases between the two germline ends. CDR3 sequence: CASSFLAFSNEQFF. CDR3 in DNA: TGCGCCAGCAGCTTCCTAGCGTTCTCCAATGAGCAGTTCTTC.

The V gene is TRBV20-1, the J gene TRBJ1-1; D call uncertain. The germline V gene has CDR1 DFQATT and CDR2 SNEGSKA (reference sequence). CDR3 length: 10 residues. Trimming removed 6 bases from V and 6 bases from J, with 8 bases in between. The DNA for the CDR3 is TGCAGTGCCCCGAGATCTGAAGCTTTCTTT. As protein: CSAPRSEAFF.

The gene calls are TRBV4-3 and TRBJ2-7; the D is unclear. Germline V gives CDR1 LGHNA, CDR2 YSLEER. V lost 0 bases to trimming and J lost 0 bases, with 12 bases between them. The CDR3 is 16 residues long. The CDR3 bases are TGCGCCAGCAGCCAAGAGATTAGCTGTAGCTCCTACGAGCAGTACTTC. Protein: CASSQEISCSSYEQYF.

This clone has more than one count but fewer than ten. The CDR3 loop reads CAISPSGYEQYF. In DNA, the CDR3 is TGTGCCATCAGCCCTAGCGGGTACGAGCAGTACTTC. This rearrangement joins TRBV10-3 to TRBJ2-7; 8 bases are a match to TRBD2. Germline-derived CDR1 and CDR2 are ENHRY and SYGVKD. The junction had 2 bases not matched to a gene; V was cut back by 6 bases and J by 4 bases. The CDR3 consists of 12 residues.

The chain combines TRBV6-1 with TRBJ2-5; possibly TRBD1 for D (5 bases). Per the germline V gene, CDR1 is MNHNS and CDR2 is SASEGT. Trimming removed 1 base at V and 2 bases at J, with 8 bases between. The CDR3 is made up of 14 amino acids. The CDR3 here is CASSEEPGQETQYF. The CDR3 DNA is TGTGCCAGCAGTGAAGAGCCAGGGCAAGAGACCCAGTACTTC.

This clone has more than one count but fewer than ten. CDR3 coding DNA: TGCAGCGCCCGACAGGGGGTAAGGGAAAAACTGTTTTTT. It yields the protein CSARQGVREKLFF. This chain links TRBV29-1 with TRBJ1-4; 9 nucleotides line up with TRBD1. J gave up 8 bases and V 7 bases, and 8 bases lay outside the gene matches. The germline V gene has CDR1 SQVTM and CDR2 ANQGSEA. CDR3 length: 13 amino acids. The full variable domain, in which reference TRBV29-1 and TRBJ1-4 provide the parts outside the CDR3, is SAVISQKPSRDICQRGTSLTIQCQVDSQVTMMFWYRQQPGQSLTLIATANQGSEATYESGFVIDKFPISRPNLTFSTLTVSNMSPEDSSIYLCSARQGVREKLFFGSGTQLSVL.

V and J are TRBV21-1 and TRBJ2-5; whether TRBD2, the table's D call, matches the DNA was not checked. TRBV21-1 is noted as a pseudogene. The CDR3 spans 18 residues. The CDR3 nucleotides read TGTGCCAGCAGCAAAGTTAAGCGGGAGGGCCGGGGGGGAGAGACCCAGTACTTC. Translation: CASSKVKREGRGGETQYF.

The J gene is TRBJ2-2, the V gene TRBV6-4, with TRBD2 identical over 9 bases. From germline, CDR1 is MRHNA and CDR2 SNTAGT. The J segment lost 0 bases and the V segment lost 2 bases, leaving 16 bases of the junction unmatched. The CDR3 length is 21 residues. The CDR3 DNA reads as TGTGCCAGCAGTGACACTAAGGGGGAGGAAGGACTAGCGACGAACACCGGGGAGCTGTTTTTT. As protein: CASSDTKGEEGLATNTGELFF.

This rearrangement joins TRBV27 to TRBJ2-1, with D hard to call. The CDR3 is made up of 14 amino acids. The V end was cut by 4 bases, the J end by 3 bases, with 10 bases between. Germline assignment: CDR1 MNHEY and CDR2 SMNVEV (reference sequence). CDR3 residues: CASSWRLGYNEQFF. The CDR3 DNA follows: TGTGCCAGCAGTTGGCGACTGGGCTACAATGAGCAGTTCTTC.

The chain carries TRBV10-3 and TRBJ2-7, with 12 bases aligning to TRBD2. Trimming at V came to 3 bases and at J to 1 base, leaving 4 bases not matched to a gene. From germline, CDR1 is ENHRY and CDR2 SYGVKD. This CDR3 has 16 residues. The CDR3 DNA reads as TGTGCCATCAGTGACCCAGGACTAGCGGGATCCTACGAGCAGTACTTC. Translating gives CAISDPGLAGSYEQYF.

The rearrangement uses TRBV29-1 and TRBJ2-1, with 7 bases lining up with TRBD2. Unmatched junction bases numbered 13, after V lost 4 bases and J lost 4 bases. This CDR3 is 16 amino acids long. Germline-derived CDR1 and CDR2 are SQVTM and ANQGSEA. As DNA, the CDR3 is TGCAGCGTTGCGGGGGATAGCGGGCGGGGATACAATGAGCAGTTCTTC. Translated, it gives CSVAGDSGRGYNEQFF.

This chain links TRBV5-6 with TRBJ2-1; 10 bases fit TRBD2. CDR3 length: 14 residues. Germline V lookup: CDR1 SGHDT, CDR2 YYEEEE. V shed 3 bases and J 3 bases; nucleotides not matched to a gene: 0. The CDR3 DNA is TGTGCCAGCAGCTGGACTAGCGGCTACAATGAGCAGTTCTTC. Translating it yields CASSWTSGYNEQFF.

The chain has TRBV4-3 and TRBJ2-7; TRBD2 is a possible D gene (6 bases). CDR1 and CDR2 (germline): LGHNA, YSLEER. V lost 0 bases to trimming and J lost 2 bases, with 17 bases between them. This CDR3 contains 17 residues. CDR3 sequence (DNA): TGCGCCAGCAGCCAAGATGCCTTAGGGGACTGGGCCTACGAGCAGTACTTC. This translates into CASSQDALGDWAYEQYF.

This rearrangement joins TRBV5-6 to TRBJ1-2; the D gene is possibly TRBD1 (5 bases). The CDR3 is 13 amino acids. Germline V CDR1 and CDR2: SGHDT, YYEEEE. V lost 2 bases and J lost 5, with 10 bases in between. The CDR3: CASSFQGPYGYTF. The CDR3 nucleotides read TGTGCCAGCAGCTTTCAGGGTCCATATGGCTACACCTTC.

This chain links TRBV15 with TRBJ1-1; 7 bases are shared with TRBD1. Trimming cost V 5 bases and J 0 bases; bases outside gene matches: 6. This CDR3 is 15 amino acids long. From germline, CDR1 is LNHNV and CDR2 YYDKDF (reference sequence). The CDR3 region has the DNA TGTGCCACCAGCTCAGGGGGTGTCATGAACACTGAAGCTTTCTTT. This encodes CATSSGGVMNTEAFF. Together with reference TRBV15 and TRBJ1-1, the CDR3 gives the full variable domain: DAMVIQNPRYQVTQFGKPVTLSCSQTLNHNVMYWYQQKSSQAPKLLFHYYDKDFNNEADTPDNFQSRRPNTSFCFLDIRSPGLGDTAMYLCATSSGGVMNTEAFFGQGTRLTVV.

The CDR3 sequence is CASSLAPSTGSGAFF. CDR3 DNA: TGTGCCAGCAGCTTGGCACCATCTACAGGGTCGGGAGCTTTCTTT. The J gene is TRBJ1-1, the V gene TRBV5-8; a possible D gene is TRBD1 (6 bases). The V end was cut by 0 bases, the J end by 10 bases, with 19 bases between. The CDR3 length is 15 residues. Germline V lookup: CDR1 SGHTS, CDR2 YDEGEE.

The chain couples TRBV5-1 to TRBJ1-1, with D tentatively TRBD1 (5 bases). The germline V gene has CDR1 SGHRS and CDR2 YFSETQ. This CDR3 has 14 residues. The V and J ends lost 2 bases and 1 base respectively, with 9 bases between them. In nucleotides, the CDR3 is TGCGCCAGCAGCTTCGGCAGGGAGAACACTGAAGCTTTCTTT. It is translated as CASSFGRENTEAFF.